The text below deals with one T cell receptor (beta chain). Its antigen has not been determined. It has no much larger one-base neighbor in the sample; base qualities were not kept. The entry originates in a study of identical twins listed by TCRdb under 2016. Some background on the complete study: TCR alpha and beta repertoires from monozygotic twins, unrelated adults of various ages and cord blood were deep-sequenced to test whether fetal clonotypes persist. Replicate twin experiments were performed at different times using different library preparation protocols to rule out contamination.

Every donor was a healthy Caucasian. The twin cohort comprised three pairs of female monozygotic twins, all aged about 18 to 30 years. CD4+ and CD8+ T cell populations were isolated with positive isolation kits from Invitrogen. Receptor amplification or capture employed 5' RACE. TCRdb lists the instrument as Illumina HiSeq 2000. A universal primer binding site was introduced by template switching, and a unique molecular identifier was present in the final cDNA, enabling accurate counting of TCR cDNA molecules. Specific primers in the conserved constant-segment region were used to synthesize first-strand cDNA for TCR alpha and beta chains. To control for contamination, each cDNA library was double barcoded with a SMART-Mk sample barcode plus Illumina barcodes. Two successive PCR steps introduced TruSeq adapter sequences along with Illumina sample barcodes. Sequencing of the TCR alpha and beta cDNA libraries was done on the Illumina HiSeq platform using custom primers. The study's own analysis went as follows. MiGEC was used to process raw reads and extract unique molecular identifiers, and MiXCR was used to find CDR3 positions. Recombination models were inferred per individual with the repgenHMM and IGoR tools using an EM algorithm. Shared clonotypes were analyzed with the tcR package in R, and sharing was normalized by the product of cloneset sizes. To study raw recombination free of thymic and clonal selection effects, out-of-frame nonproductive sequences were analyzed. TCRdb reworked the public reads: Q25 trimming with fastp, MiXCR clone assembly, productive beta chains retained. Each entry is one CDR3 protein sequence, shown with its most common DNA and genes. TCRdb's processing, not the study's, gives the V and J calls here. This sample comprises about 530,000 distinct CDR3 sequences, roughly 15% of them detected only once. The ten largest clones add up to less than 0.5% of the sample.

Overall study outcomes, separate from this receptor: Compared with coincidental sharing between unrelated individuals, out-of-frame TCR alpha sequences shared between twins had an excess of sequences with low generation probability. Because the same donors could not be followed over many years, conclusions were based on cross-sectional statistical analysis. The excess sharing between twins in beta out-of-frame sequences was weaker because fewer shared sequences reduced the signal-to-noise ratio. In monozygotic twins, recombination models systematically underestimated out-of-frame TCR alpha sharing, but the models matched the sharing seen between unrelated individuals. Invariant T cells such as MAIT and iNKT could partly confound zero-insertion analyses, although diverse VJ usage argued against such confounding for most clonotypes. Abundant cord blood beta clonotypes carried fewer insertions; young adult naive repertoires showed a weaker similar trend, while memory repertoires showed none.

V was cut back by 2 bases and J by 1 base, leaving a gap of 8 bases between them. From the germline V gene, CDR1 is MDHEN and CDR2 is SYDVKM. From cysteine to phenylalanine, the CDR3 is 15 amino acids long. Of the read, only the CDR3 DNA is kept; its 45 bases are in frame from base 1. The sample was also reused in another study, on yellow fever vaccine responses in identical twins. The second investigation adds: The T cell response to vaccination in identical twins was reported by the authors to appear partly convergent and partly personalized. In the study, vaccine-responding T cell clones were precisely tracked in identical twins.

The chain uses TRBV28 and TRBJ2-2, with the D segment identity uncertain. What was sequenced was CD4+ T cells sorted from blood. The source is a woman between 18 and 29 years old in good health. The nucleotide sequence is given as TGTGCCAGCAGTTTACGCTCGCTGAACACCGGGGAGCTGTTTTTT. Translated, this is CASSLRSLNTGELFF.